A single sample gave rise to the 8 T cell receptor beta chains below, sequenced in a study of regulatory T cells in long-lasting Graves disease. With iRepertoire HTBI primers and Arm-PCR of CDR3 regions, TCR beta libraries were built. Via MiXCR, TCRdb re-called the multiplex PCR reads, giving one row per CDR3 protein. The sample shows over 350,000 distinct CDR3 sequences, less than 25% of them seen only once. Noted time point: persistent/refractory GD, antithyroid drugs over 5 years with positive TRAb. The TCR library was made from RNA that had been extracted from PBMCs in TRIzol. Sample: peripheral blood mononuclear cells (PBMCs), taken when the disease was refractory, from a patient treated with antithyroid drugs. All receptors derive from a female donor with Graves disease.

V and J are TRBV18 and TRBJ2-7; TRBD1 might be the D (6 bases). CDR1 and CDR2 from the germline V gene are KGHSH and LQKENI. Trimming removed 5 bases from V and 4 bases from J, with 12 bases in between. CDR3 length: 13 amino acids. The DNA of the CDR3 is TGTGCCAGCTCAGCAGGGGCGCAATACGAGCAGTACTTC. It specifies CASSAGAQYEQYF.

This clonotype was seen a few times. The J gene is TRBJ1-5, the V gene TRBV19; D gene uncertain. CDR3 length: 15 residues. Germline CDR1 and CDR2: LNHDA and SQIVND (reference sequence). V lost 5 bases to trimming and J lost 0 bases, with 11 bases between them. In nucleotides, the CDR3 is TGTGCCAGTAGTCCCCGGGCTTATAGCAATCAGCCCCAGCATTTT. It codes for CASSPRAYSNQPQHF.

This clonotype turned up a few times. The gene calls are TRBV14 and TRBJ1-5, with unresolved D. V gave up 1 base and J gave up 2 bases, with 12 bases separating them. Germline-derived CDR1 and CDR2 are SGHDN and FVKESK. The CDR3 loop spans 16 amino acids. The CDR3 protein is CASSQALRWGNQPQHF. The DNA of the CDR3 is TGTGCCAGCAGCCAAGCCCTCCGTTGGGGCAATCAGCCCCAGCATTTT.

About this clonotype: This may come from a read error, since a much larger clone is one base off. This sequence joins TRBV5-1 and TRBJ2-7; 7 nucleotides match TRBD2. The CDR3 has 14 amino acids. Germline CDR1 and CDR2: SGHRS and YFSETQ. The CDR3 DNA reads TGCGCCAGCAGCCCACCGGGACTATACTACGAGCGGTACTTC. It translates to CASSPPGLYYERYF.

The V and J genes are TRBV3-1 and TRBJ2-2; D tentatively fits TRBD1 or TRBD2 (5 bases each). V was clipped by 9 bases and J by 10 bases, with 24 bases between them. The CDR3 is made up of 15 amino acids. Germline loops: CDR1 LGHDT, CDR2 YNNKEL (reference sequence). The CDR3 coding sequence is TGTGCCAGTCGGGGCGGAACAGTTCCGGGTGAGGAGCTGTTTTTT. Protein product: CASRGGTVPGEELFF. Full variable domain (outside the CDR3, taken from reference TRBV3-1 and TRBJ2-2): DTAVSQTPKYLVTQMGNDKSIKCEQNLGHDTMYWYKQDSKKFLKIMFSYNNKELIINETVPNRFSPKSPDKAHLNLHINSLELGDSAVYFCASRGGTVPGEELFFGEGSRLTVL.

This clonotype was counted only a few times. The chain couples TRBV5-6 to TRBJ2-4; D unresolved. V lost 6 bases to trimming and J lost 1 base, with 17 bases between them. The CDR3 covers 16 residues. CDR1 and CDR2 from the germline V gene are SGHDT and YYEEEE. The CDR3: CASTSGRVFAKNIQYF. CDR3 sequence (DNA): TGTGCCAGCACCTCTGGGCGAGTGTTTGCCAAAAACATTCAGTACTTC.

The chain links TRBV29-1 to TRBJ2-7, with D maybe TRBD2 (5 bases). Trimming took 3 bases from V and 2 from J, leaving 11 bases between them. CDR3 length: 13 amino acids. Germline loops: CDR1 SQVTM, CDR2 ANQGSEA. DNA of the CDR3: TGCAGCGTTGACGGGCCGGGAACCTACGAGCAGTACTTC. Its protein is CSVDGPGTYEQYF.

This clonotype was recorded at least ten times. The chain employs TRBV27 and TRBJ2-7; D is perhaps TRBD2 (7 bases). Germline V gene lookup returns CDR1 MNHEY and CDR2 SMNVEV (reference sequence). V was pared by 6 bases and J by 3 bases, with 15 bases between. The CDR3 totals 14 residues. The CDR3 reads CASRLGGVFYEQYF. As DNA, the CDR3 is TGTGCCAGCAGACTAGGGGGGGTTTTCTACGAGCAGTACTTC.